The TCR beta chain described here comes from a study of blood T cell repertoires in COVID-19. This clone appeared once. The CDR3 totals 14 residues. Looked up from germline, CDR1 is SGHTA and CDR2 is FQGNSA. V was trimmed by 5 bases and J by 5 bases, leaving 14 bases between them. Per the authors' pipeline: Amplified reference gene primers provided the basis for estimating nucleated cell counts. The method was immunoSEQ multiplex PCR; TCRdb's version includes in-frame clones alone and lacks a portion of them. V and J calls and clone size come straight from that table; D and trimming were deduced from the DNA. Here the sample spans some 190,000 clones, 84% being singletons. The study assigned cohorts using participant-reported clinical history. Within the 2 weeks before study entry, each person in the exposed group met a COVID-19 case.

V usage is TRBV7-2 and J usage is TRBJ2-3; possible D gene TRBD2, 6 bases. This clonotype was sampled from a woman in her 30s who had been exposed to COVID-19. Material: PBMCs or T cells enriched from blood (not recorded which). The CDR3 here is CASSTTGSGDTQYF. The CDR3 nucleotides read TGTGCCAGCAGCACCACCGGGAGTGGAGATACGCAGTATTTT.